The text below deals with one T cell receptor beta chain. What it binds is not known. The data were obtained in a study of human versus mouse CDR3 diversity and MHC coevolution. Study-wide results and limits: The lowest clonal inequality scores came from most of the three human donors. Human T cells were selected on over 5 MHC II alleles.

The repertoire was sequenced with immunoSEQ multiplex PCR; TCRdb's copy has only in-frame clones and lacks some. Here the sample spans 75,000 to 90,000 clones, around 95% being singletons. From germline, CDR1 is KGHSH and CDR2 LQKENI. Trimming left V 1 base short and J 6 bases short, with 9 bases between. CDR3 length: 13 amino acids. The sequenced material came from naive CD4+ T cells from blood. The subset was: CD45RO-negative CD62L-positive naive CD4 T cells. The V gene is TRBV18, the J gene TRBJ1-1; D ambiguous. This TCR came from a person between 25 and 75 years old in good health. The CDR3 reads CASSPQRDPEAFF. CDR3 DNA sequence: TGTGCCAGCTCACCACAACGGGATCCTGAAGCTTTCTTT.